This entry describes one TCR beta chain. No antigen is known for it. Per-base quality was not reported, and no clone a single base away is much larger than it. Genomic DNA was isolated from the sorted cells so that the TCRbeta CDR3 region could be sequenced. TCRbeta CDR3 regions were sequenced using the immunoSEQ Assay. TCRdb retrieved this table from immuneACCESS and kept in-frame rearrangements only. Not all clones are present; in checked studies, unresolved V genes account for under half, and no reason is known for the remainder. For this sample there are about 97,000 clones; roughly nine tenths appear just once. The ten largest clones capture more than 5.5% of the sample. The data were taken from a study of OX40 agonist ivuxolimab in advanced cancers. Looking at the study overall: Ivuxolimab was an agonistic, fully human IgG2 monoclonal antibody directed against OX40 (CD134), a costimulatory receptor. Intravenous ivuxolimab was administered to patients every 2 weeks at six dose levels: 0.01, 0.1, 0.3, 1.5, 3 and 10 mg/kg. Among the roughly 52 dose-escalation patients, around 19 had hepatocellular carcinoma, 15 or so melanoma, 9 renal cell carcinoma and 9 head and neck cancer. In the dose-escalation cohort, 65% to 85% of patients were male, and the mean age was approximately 60 years with a range of roughly 20 to 80. Prior anti-PD-1, anti-PD-L1 or anti-CTLA-4 therapy was permitted, and checkpoint inhibitors had been received by about 37% of dose-escalation patients. Partial responses occurred in three dose-escalation patients, of whom one had hepatocellular carcinoma and two had cutaneous melanoma. The purpose of peripheral TCRbeta sequencing was to test whether ivuxolimab changed TCR sequence diversity and led to clonal T-cell expansion. The paper covers the monotherapy dose-escalation part of the phase I ivuxolimab trial, which included N = 52 patients. The paper's findings and limits, for the study overall: After ivuxolimab, more expanded clones were found on average in CD8+ T cells than in CD4+ T cells. At doses of 0.1 to 3.0 mg/kg, clonal expansion of both CD4+ and CD8+ blood T cells was observed from baseline to week 6. Which antigens the clonally expanded peripheral T cells were specific for was not determined. Low levels of normalized T-cell clonal expansion were also seen in some nonresponding patients. In partial responders in the 0.1-3.0 mg/kg groups, normalized peripheral clonal expansion was found to be among the lowest, especially among CD8+ T cells.

Patients with autoimmune disease history or receiving systemic immunosuppression were excluded from the trial. Peripheral blood for TCR sequencing was collected from all dose cohorts at baseline, on cycle 4 day 1, and on cycle 7 day 1. The samples were taken from a phase I, first-in-human, multicenter, open-label dose-escalation trial of ivuxolimab. Adults with locally advanced or metastatic head and neck squamous cell, hepatocellular, melanoma or renal cell carcinoma were enrolled in the trial. Before TCR sequencing, CD4+ T cells and CD8+ T cells from peripheral blood were sorted into separate populations. The germline V gene (reference sequence) specifies LNHDA as CDR1 and SQIVND as CDR2. The CDR3, cysteine through phenylalanine, is 16 amino acids long. The DNA shown is the 48-base CDR3, in frame from base 1. Relative to germline, V is missing 4 bases and J is missing 4 bases, with 10 bases of the junction outside any gene match.

The chain couples TRBV19 to TRBJ2-1, with TRBD1 identical over 7 junction bases. The source material was CD4+ or CD8+ T cells sorted from blood, sampled in a trial of the OX40 agonist ivuxolimab. This TCR was sampled from an adult with an advanced solid tumor such as melanoma, head and neck, liver or kidney cancer. CDR3 region: CASSRNPGQTYNEQFF. The DNA reads as follows: TGTGCCAGTAGTAGGAACCCGGGACAGACGTACAATGAGCAGTTCTTC.